This T cell receptor beta chain was captured in a study of blood T cell repertoires in COVID-19. Study-wide background: Sample material is recorded as cDNA or gDNA derived from T cells, B-cell-depleted T cells, or PBMCs.

The authors' processing: Nucleated cell counts were estimated from reference gene primer amplification. Here immunoSEQ multiplex PCR was the method, and the copy in TCRdb shows in-frame clones only, minus some. From that table come the V and J calls and clone size; the DNA was used to work out D and trimming. The table has roughly 320,000 clones, about 90% seen once. As concerns this clone: The sample carries other DNA sequences with the same CDR3.

With 4 bases clipped from V and 3 bases from J, the junction kept 9 bases outside the gene matches. The CDR3 spans 16 residues. The germline V gene has CDR1 SGHRS and CDR2 YFSETQ. The sequenced material came from peripheral blood. The receptor was derived from a woman aged 25-40 years with COVID-19, enrolled during active disease. J is TRBJ2-5 and V is TRBV5-1; 10 bases agree with TRBD2. The CDR3 DNA follows: TGCGCCAGCAGCCGAGGCGCAGCGGGGGGGGAAGAGACCCAGTACTTC. Residues: CASSRGAAGGEETQYF.